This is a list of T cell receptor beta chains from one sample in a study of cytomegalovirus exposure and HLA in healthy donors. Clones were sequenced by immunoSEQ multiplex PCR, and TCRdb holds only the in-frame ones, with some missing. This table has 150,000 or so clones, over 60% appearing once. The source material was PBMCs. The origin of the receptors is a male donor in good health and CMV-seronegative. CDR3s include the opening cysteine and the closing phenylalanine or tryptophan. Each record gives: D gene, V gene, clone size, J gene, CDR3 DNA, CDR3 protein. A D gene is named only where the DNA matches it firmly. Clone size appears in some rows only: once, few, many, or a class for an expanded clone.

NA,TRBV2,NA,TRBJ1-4,TGTGCCAGCAGGGGACATTTTGCAACTAATGAAAAACTGTTTTTT,CASRGHFATNEKLFF
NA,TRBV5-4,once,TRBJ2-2,TGTGCCAGCAGCTTTAGGGGACTCCCGAACACCGGGGAGCTGTTTTTT,CASSFRGLPNTGELFF
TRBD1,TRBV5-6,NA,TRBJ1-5,TGTGCCAGCAGCCCATGGACAGGGGGGAATCAGCCCCAGCATTTT,CASSPWTGGNQPQHF
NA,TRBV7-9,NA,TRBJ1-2,TGTGCCAGCAGTCCGCTTCTGACCGGGGGCTACACCTTC,CASSPLLTGGYTF
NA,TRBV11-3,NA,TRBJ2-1,TGTGCCAGCAGCGGCAGGGGTTACAATGAGCAGTTCTTC,CASSGRGYNEQFF
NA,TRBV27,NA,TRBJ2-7,TGTGCCAGCAGTCGCGCCGGGGGATCTCCCTACGAGCAGTACTTC,CASSRAGGSPYEQYF
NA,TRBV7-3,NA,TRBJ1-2,TGTGCCAGCAGCCTTGGGACTCCTCGGAGTGGCTACACCTTC,CASSLGTPRSGYTF
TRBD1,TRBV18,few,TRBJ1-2,TGTGCCAGCTCACCTACTTTCGCGGACAGGGGGCAAGGCTACACCTTC,CASSPTFADRGQGYTF
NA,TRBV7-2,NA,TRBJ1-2,TGTGCCAGCAGCTTCCAGGGGATCAGTGGCTACACCTTC,CASSFQGISGYTF
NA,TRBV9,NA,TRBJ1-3,TGTGCCAGCAGCGTAGAGGATGCCGTGGGGCCGCAGTCTGGAAACACCATATATTTT,CASSVEDAVGPQSGNTIYF
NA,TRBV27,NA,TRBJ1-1,TGTGCCAGCAGCCCCCCGCCGGGAAGATTGAACACTGAAGCTTTCTTT,CASSPPPGRLNTEAFF
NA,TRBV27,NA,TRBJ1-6,TGTGCCAGCAGTTTAGGTGGGGCCAATTCACCCCTCCACTTT,CASSLGGANSPLHF
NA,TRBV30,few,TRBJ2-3,TGTGCCTGGAGCGCGGGTTCTCCAACAGCGGATACGCAGTATTTT,CAWSAGSPTADTQYF
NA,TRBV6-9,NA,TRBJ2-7,TGTGCCAGCCCTGGGACTGTGCGGGACGCGGACGCCTACGAGCAGTACTTC,CASPGTVRDADAYEQYF
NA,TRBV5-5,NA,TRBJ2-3,TGTGCCAGCAGCCTACAGGGAGGGCTGGATACGCAGTATTTT,CASSLQGGLDTQYF
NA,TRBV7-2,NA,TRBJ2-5,TGTGCCAGCAGCCGCAAGCTAGGGGCGGAGACCCAGTACTTC,CASSRKLGAETQYF
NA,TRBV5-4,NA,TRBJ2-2,TGTGCCAGCAGCCTGGAAGGGACATCCACCGGGGAGCTGTTTTTT,CASSLEGTSTGELFF
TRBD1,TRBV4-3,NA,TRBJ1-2,TGCGCCAGCAGCCAAGAAGGGGGCAGGGGGCGTTCTGGCTACACCTTC,CASSQEGGRGRSGYTF
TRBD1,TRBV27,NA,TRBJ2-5,TGTGCCAGCAGTCCAAGACAGGGAGAGACCCAGTACTTC,CASSPRQGETQYF
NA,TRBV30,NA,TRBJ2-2,TGTGCCTGGAGTGATAAGAACACCGGGGAGCTGTTTTTT,CAWSDKNTGELFF
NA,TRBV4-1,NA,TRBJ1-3,TGCGCCAGCAGCCACCCGGGACTAACAGGAAACACCATATATTTT,CASSHPGLTGNTIYF
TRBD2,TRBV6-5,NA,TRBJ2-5,TGTGCCAGCAGTTACTGGGGCGGGGAGGGTGAGACCCAGTACTTC,CASSYWGGEGETQYF
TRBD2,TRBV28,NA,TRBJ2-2,TGTGCCAGCAGCCCGGGAGGGGCGAACACCGGGGAGCTGTTTTTT,CASSPGGANTGELFF
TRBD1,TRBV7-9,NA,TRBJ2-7,TGTGCCAGCAGCGCCCAGACAGGGTCCGGTCGGCAGTACTTC,CASSAQTGSGRQYF
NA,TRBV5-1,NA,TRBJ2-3,TGCGCCAGCAGCTTGGCTCGGGCTAGCGAAAGCACAGATACGCAGTATTTT,CASSLARASESTDTQYF
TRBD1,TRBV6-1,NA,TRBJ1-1,TGTGCCAGCAGTGAAGAGGAGGGGGCCTGGTTAGCTTTCTTT,CASSEEEGAWLAFF
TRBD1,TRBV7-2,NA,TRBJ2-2,TGTGCCAGCAGCTTTACAGGGGCCGGGGAGCTGTTTTTT,CASSFTGAGELFF
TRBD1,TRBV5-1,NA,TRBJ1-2,TGCGCCAGCAGCCTTGGACAGGGCCGGGCCTACACCTTC,CASSLGQGRAYTF
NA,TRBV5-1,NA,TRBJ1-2,TGCGCCAGCAGCTTGGAGGGGTATGGCTACACCTTC,CASSLEGYGYTF
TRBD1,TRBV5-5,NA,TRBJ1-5,TGTGCCAGCAGCTTGGGTACCGGGACAGGGGAGCAGCCCCAGCATTTT,CASSLGTGTGEQPQHF
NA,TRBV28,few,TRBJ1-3,TGTGCCAGCAGTTCCTCCTACAGGGCTGGAAACACCATATATTTT,CASSSSYRAGNTIYF
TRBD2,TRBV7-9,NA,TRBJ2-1,TGTGCCAGCAGCTCCCCCTCCTCCCTAGCGGTAGATGAGCAGTTCTTC,CASSSPSSLAVDEQFF
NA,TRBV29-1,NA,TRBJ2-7,TGCAGCTATCGGCGAGATCTTGCGGCCGAGCAGTACTTC,CSYRRDLAAEQYF
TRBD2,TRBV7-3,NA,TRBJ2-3,TGTGCCAGCAGCTTCGGCGGGGGAGATACGCAGTATTTT,CASSFGGGDTQYF
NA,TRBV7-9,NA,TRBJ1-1,TGTGCCAGCAGCTTACCAGGCGGGGCTGAAGCTTTCTTT,CASSLPGGAEAFF
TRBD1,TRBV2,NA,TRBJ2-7,TGTGCCAGCAGGAGACAAGGACAGGGATACTTC,CASRRQGQGYF
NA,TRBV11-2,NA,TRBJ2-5,TGTGCCAGCAGCAATAGCGGCTACTACCAAGAGACCCAGTACTTC,CASSNSGYYQETQYF
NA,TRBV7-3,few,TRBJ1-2,TGTGCCAGCAGCTCCGGGGGGGGAGGAGGCTACACCTTC,CASSSGGGGGYTF
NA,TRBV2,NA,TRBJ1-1,TGTGCCAGCACTCCAAGCGGTACCGGATCTCGAGCTTTCTTT,CASTPSGTGSRAFF
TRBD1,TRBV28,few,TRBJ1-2,TGTGCCAGCAGTTTAGGACAGGGGGATGTCTATGGCTACACCTTC,CASSLGQGDVYGYTF
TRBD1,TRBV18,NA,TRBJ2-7,TGTGCCAGCTCACCGGGACAGGGGGCTGTAAACGAGCAGTACTTC,CASSPGQGAVNEQYF
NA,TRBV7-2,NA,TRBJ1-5,TGTGCCAGCAGCCTTGGCACCAGCAATCAGCCCCAGCATTTT,CASSLGTSNQPQHF
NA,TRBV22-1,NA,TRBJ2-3,TGTCCTGGGATGATTCCATTCGTGTCTACGTCGACAGATACGCAGTATTTT,CPGMIPFVSTSTDTQYF
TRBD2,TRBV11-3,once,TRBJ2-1,TGTGCCAGCAGCTGGAGCGGCGGGAGGGCGGGTGAGCAGTTCTTC,CASSWSGGRAGEQFF
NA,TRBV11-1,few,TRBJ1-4,TGTGCCAGCAGCCTCGAGGGAAAACTGTTTTTT,CASSLEGKLFF
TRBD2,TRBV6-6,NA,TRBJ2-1,TGTGCCAGCAGCCCGGGACTAGCGGGGGACAATGAGCAGTTCTTC,CASSPGLAGDNEQFF
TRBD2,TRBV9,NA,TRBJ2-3,TGTGCCAGCAGCGTAGATAGGACTAGCGGGGCTAGCACAGATACGCAGTATTTT,CASSVDRTSGASTDTQYF
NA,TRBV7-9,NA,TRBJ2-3,TGTGCCAGCAGCTTTCCTACAGGTGTAAGCACAGATACGCAGTATTTT,CASSFPTGVSTDTQYF
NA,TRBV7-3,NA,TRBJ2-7,TGTGCCAGCAGCTTCGATAGCGTACCACTTACCTACGAGCAGTACTTC,CASSFDSVPLTYEQYF
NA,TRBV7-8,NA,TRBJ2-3,TGTGCCAGCAGCTTAATCGTCAGTGCAGATACGCAGTATTTT,CASSLIVSADTQYF
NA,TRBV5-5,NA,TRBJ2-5,TGTGCCAGCAGCCCTGGGCCCAGTAGTTTGGAGACCCAGTACTTC,CASSPGPSSLETQYF
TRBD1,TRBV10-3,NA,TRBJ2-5,TGTGCCATCAGTTTGGACAGGGCCCAAGAGACCCAGTACTTC,CAISLDRAQETQYF
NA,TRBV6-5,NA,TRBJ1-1,TGTGCCAGCAGTTACTTCGACGGGACAGAAGCTTTCTTT,CASSYFDGTEAFF